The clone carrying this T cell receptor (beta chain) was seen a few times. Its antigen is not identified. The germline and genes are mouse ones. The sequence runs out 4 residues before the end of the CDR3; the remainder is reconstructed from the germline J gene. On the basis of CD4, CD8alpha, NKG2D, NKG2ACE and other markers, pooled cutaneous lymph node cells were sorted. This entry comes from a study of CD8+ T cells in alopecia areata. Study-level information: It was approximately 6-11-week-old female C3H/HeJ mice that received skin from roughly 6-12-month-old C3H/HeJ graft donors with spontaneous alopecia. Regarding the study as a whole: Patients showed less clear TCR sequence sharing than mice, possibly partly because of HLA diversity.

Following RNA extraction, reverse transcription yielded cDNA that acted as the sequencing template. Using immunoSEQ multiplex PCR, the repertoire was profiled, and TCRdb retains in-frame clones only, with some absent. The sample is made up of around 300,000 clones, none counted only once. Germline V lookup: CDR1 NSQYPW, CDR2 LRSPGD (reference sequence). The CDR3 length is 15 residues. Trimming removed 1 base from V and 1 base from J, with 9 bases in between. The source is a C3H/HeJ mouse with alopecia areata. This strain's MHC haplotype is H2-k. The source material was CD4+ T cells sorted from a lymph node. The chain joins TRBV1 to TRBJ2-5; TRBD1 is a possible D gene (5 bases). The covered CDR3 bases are TGCACCTGCAGTGCAGTCAGGGCTCACCAAGAC. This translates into CTCSAVRAHQD. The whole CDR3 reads CTCSAVRAHQDTQYF.